This TCR beta chain was profiled in a study of T cell responses to AZD1222 COVID-19 vaccine. Clones were read by immunoSEQ multiplex PCR, and TCRdb kept only the in-frame ones, dropping some. The repertoire holds about 140,000 clones, with 90% to 95% as singletons. This CDR3 has 15 amino acids. Per the germline V gene, CDR1 is SNHLY and CDR2 is FYNNEI. V gave up 11 bases and J gave up 3 bases; unmatched junction bases: 6. Specimen: peripheral blood, collected on day 0 of AZD1222 vaccination. The chain is built from TRBV2 and TRBJ2-6; 11 nucleotides match TRBD1. The origin of this receptor is an adult in good health. The CDR3: CASDRGLLGANVLTF. Here the CDR3 DNA reads TGTGCCTCGGACAGGGGGCTACTTGGGGCCAACGTCCTGACTTTC.